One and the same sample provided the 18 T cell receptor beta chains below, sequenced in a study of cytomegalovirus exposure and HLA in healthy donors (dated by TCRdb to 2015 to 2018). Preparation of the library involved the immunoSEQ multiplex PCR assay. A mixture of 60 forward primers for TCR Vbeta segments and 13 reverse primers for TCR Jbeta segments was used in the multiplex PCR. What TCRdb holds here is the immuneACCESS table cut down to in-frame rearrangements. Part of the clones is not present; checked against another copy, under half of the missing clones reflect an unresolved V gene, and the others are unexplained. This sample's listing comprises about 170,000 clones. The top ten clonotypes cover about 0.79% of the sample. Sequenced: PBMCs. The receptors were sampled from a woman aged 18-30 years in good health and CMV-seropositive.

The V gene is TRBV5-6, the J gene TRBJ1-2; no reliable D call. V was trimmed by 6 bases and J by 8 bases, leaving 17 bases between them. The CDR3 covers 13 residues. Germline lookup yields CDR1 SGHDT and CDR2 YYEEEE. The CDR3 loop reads CASMLSETGGYTF. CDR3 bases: TGTGCCAGCATGCTCTCAGAGACGGGAGGCTACACCTTC.

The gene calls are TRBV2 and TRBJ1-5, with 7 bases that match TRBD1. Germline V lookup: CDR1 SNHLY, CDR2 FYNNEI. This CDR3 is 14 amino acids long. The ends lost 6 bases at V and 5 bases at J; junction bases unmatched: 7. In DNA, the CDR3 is TGTGCCAGCAGCCTTGGACAGGCCGATCAGCCCCAGCATTTT. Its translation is CASSLGQADQPQHF.

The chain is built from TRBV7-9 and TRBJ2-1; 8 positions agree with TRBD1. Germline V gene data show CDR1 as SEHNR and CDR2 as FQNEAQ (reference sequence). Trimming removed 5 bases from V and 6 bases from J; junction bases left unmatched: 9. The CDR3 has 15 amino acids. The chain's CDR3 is CASSAQGVNFNEQFF. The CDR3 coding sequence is TGTGCCAGCAGCGCACAGGGGGTTAACTTCAATGAGCAGTTCTTC.

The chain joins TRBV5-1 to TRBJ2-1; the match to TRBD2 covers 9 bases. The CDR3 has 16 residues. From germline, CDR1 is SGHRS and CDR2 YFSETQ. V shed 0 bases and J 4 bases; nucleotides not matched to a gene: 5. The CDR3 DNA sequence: TGCGCCAGCAGCTTGGGCGGGGGGGCCGAATACAATGAGCAGTTCTTC. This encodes CASSLGGGAEYNEQFF. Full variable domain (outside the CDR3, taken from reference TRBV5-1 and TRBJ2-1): KAGVTQTPRYLIKTRGQQVTLSCSPISGHRSVSWYQQTPGQGLQFLFEYFSETQRNKGNFPGRFSGRQFSNSRSEMNVSTLELGDSALYLCASSLGGGAEYNEQFFGPGTRLTVL.

The CDR3 protein is CAYSDRYYGYTF. The CDR3 DNA reads TGTGCCTACTCGGACAGATACTATGGCTACACCTTC. V usage is TRBV30 and J usage is TRBJ1-2, with D maybe TRBD1 (6 bases). Trimming cost V 7 bases and J 3 bases, with 12 bases left between them. Germline values: CDR1 GTSNPN, CDR2 SVGIG (reference sequence). The length of the CDR3 is 12 residues.

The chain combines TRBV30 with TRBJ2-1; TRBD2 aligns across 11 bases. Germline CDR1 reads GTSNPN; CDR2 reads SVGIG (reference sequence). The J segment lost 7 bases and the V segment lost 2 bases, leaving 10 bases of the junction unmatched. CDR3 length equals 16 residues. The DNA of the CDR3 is TGTGCCTGGAGTTTTGGGACTAGCGGTCGGAGTAATGAGCAGTTCTTC. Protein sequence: CAWSFGTSGRSNEQFF.

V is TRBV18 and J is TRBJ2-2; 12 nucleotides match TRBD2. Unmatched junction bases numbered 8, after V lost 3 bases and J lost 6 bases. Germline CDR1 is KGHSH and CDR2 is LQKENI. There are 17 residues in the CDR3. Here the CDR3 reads CASSPTPSGRASGELFF. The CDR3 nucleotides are TGTGCCAGCTCACCGACACCTAGCGGGAGGGCCTCCGGGGAGCTGTTTTTT.

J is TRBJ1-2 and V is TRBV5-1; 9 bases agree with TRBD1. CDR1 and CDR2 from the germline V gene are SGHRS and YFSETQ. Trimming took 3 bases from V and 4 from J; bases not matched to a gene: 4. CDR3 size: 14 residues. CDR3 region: CASSSGQGFYGYTF. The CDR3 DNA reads TGCGCCAGCAGCTCGGGACAGGGTTTCTATGGCTACACCTTC.

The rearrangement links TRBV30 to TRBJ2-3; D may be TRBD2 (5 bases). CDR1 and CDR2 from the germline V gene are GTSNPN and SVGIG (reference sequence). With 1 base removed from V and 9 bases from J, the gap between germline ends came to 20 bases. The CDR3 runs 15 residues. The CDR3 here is CAWSAGATGYETQYF. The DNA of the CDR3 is TGTGCCTGGAGTGCTGGAGCCACGGGATACGAAACGCAGTATTTT.

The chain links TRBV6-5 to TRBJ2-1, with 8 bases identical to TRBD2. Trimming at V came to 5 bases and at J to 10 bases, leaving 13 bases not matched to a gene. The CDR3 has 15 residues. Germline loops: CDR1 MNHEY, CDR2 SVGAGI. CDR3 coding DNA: TGTGCCAGCAGTCGAAGGACTAGCCCACCACACGAGCAGTTCTTC. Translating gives CASSRRTSPPHEQFF.

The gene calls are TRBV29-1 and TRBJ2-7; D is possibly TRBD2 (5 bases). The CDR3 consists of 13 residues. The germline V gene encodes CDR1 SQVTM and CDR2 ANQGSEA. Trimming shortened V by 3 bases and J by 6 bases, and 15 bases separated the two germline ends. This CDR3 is CSVDVRGDREQYF. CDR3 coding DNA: TGCAGCGTTGATGTACGGGGAGATCGCGAGCAGTACTTC.

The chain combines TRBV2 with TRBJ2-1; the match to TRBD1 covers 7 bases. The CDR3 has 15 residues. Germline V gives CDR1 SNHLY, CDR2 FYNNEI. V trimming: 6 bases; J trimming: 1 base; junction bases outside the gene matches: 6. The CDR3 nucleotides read TGTGCCAGCAGCGACGACAGGGCTTCCTACAATGAGCAGTTCTTC. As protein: CASSDDRASYNEQFF.

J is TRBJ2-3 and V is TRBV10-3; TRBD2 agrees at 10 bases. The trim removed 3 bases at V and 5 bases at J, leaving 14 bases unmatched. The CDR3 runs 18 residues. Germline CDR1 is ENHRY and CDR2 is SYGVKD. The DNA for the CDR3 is TGTGCCATCAGTGAACCAAGCGGGAGGGCCGGTACGGTAGATACGCAGTATTTT. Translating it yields CAISEPSGRAGTVDTQYF.

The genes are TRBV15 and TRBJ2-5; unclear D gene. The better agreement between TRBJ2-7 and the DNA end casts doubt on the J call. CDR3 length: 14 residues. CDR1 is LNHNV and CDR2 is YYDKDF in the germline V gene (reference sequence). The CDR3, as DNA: TGTGCCACCAGCAGAGATTCAGGTACCGACGAGCAGTACTTC. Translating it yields CATSRDSGTDEQYF.

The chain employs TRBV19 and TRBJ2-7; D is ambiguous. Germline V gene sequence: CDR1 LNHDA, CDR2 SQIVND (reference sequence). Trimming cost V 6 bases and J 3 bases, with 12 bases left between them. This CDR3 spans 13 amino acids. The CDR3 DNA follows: TGTGCCAGTAGCCTTGCGGAAAGCTACGAGCAGTACTTC. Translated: CASSLAESYEQYF. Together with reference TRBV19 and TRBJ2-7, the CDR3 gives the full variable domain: DGGITQSPKYLFRKEGQNVTLSCEQNLNHDAMYWYRQDPGQGLRLIYYSQIVNDFQKGDIAEGYSVSREKKESFPLTVTSAQKNPTAFYLCASSLAESYEQYFGPGTRLTVT.

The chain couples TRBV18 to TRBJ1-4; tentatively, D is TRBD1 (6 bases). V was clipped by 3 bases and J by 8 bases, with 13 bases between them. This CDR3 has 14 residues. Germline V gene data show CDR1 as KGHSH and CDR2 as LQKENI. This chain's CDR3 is CASSPRGAAEKLFF. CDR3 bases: TGTGCCAGCTCACCCCGGGGGGCCGCCGAAAAACTGTTTTTT. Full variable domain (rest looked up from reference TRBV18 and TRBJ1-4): NAGVMQNPRHLVRRRGQEARLRCSPMKGHSHVYWYRQLPEEGLKFMVYLQKENIIDESGMPKERFSAEFPKEGPSILRIQQVVRGDSAAYFCASSPRGAAEKLFFGSGTQLSVL.

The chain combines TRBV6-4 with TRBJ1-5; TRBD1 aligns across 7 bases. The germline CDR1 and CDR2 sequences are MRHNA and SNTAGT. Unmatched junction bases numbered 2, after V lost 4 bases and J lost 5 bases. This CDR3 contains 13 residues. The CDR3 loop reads CASSVDRDQPQHF. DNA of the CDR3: TGTGCCAGCAGTGTCGACAGGGATCAGCCCCAGCATTTT.

The CDR3 spells CATQGQENTEAFF. The CDR3 nucleotides read TGTGCCACCCAGGGACAGGAGAACACTGAAGCTTTCTTT. The chain recombines TRBV19 with TRBJ1-1; 8 nucleotides align to TRBD1. Germline V lookup: CDR1 LNHDA, CDR2 SQIVND (reference sequence). After removal of 10 bases from V and 1 base from J, the junction contained 5 bases not matched to a gene. CDR3 size: 13 residues.